This T cell receptor (beta chain) stems from a study of blood T cell repertoires in COVID-19. Study context: The United States, Italy and Spain supplied acute and convalescent COVID-19 samples.

The CDR3 is 15 amino acids. Looked up from germline, CDR1 is SNHLY and CDR2 is FYNNEI. V gave up 7 bases and J gave up 7 bases; unmatched junction bases: 7. TCRdb keeps only in-frame clones here, not all; method: immunoSEQ multiplex PCR. The data show about 170,000 clones, over 80% seen once. This clonotype was obtained from a woman aged 50 to 65 with acute or convalescent COVID-19. Sequencing was carried out using peripheral blood. The chain has TRBV2 and TRBJ2-2; 12 nucleotides match TRBD2. DNA of the CDR3: TGTGCCAGCAAGGCTAGCGGGGGGGCTGGCGGGGAGCTGTTTTTT. This encodes CASKASGGAGGELFF. Supplemented by reference TRBV2 and TRBJ2-2, the full variable domain reads EPEVTQTPSHQVTQMGQEVILRCVPISNHLYFYWYRQILGQKVEFLVSFYNNEISEKSEIFDDQFSVERPDGSNFTLKIRSTKLEDSAMYFCASKASGGAGGELFFGEGSRLTVL.